Presented here are 14 T cell receptor beta chains from one specimen sequenced in a study of blood T cell repertoires in COVID-19. TCRdb keeps only in-frame clones here, not all; method: immunoSEQ multiplex PCR. Among some 48,000 clones listed, around 80% were seen once. Sample: peripheral blood. These receptors originate from a human donor in a cohort sampled during active COVID-19.

V and J are TRBV30 and TRBJ2-5; no clear D. The germline V and J ends were trimmed by 2 bases and 0 bases, with 4 bases remaining between them. This CDR3 contains 12 residues. Germline V gene lookup returns CDR1 GTSNPN and CDR2 SVGIG (reference sequence). The chain's CDR3 is CAWSRDQETQYF. The CDR3 DNA reads TGTGCCTGGAGTCGGGACCAAGAGACCCAGTACTTC.

This clone was seen once. V usage is TRBV7-8 and J usage is TRBJ2-2; D possibly corresponds to TRBD2 (6 bases). Per germline, CDR1 SGHVS and CDR2 FQNEAQ. The germline V and J ends were trimmed by 1 base and 1 base, with 7 bases remaining between them. The CDR3 spans 15 residues. The CDR3 spells CASSLVGGNTGELFF. The CDR3 DNA reads TGTGCCAGCAGCTTAGTGGGGGGGAACACCGGGGAGCTGTTTTTT.

The chain recombines TRBV7-9 with TRBJ2-2, with TRBD2 identical over 8 bases. V gave up 5 bases and J gave up 6 bases; unmatched junction bases: 8. Germline CDR1 reads SEHNR; CDR2 reads FQNEAQ (reference sequence). The CDR3 sequence is 15 residues long. This CDR3 is CASSRGLASAGELFF. The CDR3 DNA reads as TGTGCCAGCAGCCGCGGACTAGCTAGTGCCGGGGAGCTGTTTTTT.

The chain employs TRBV28 and TRBJ1-1; D may be TRBD1 (5 bases). This CDR3 region has 14 residues. The V and J ends lost 3 bases and 1 base respectively, with 9 bases between them. The germline CDR1 and CDR2 sequences are MDHEN and SYDVKM. CDR3 region: CASSFRGGNTEAFF. CDR3 coding DNA: TGTGCCAGCAGTTTCCGCGGGGGGAACACTGAAGCTTTCTTT.

The V gene is TRBV19, the J gene TRBJ1-1; 7 bases map to TRBD1. The CDR3 contains 14 residues. V shed 3 bases, J shed 8 bases, and the junction held 9 bases outside the gene matches. CDR1 is LNHDA and CDR2 is SQIVND in the germline V gene (reference sequence). The CDR3 reads CASSILTGSSEAFF. The CDR3, as DNA: TGTGCCAGTAGTATCCTGACAGGGAGCTCCGAAGCTTTCTTT.

The V gene is TRBV5-4, the J gene TRBJ2-2; the D gene is possibly TRBD2 (6 bases). The germline gives CDR1 SGHNT, CDR2 YYREEE (reference sequence). Between the trimmed V and J ends, which lost 2 bases and 4 bases, there was a span of 6 bases. CDR3 size: 13 residues. This chain's CDR3 is CASSFGGTGELFF. DNA for the CDR3: TGTGCCAGCAGCTTCGGGGGCACCGGGGAGCTGTTTTTT.

The rearrangement uses TRBV19 and TRBJ1-5; D is perhaps TRBD1 (6 bases). The CDR3 runs 17 residues. The V gene's germline CDR1 is LNHDA and CDR2 SQIVND (reference sequence). The V end lost 2 bases, the J end lost 2 bases, and 16 bases lay between the germline ends. The CDR3 loop reads CASSIRQANAGNQPQHF. In DNA form, the CDR3 reads TGTGCCAGTAGTATACGACAGGCTAATGCGGGCAATCAGCCCCAGCATTTT.

V gene TRBV6-4 combines with J gene TRBJ1-1; 9 bases are a match to TRBD1. Germline V gene lookup returns CDR1 MRHNA and CDR2 SNTAGT. This CDR3 is 14 amino acids long. After removal of 5 bases from V and 2 bases from J, the junction contained 3 bases not matched to a gene. CDR3 residues: CASSKQGANTEAFF. The DNA for the CDR3 is TGTGCCAGCAGTAAACAGGGGGCTAACACTGAAGCTTTCTTT.

This clone was seen just once. The chain links TRBV7-2 to TRBJ2-2; tentatively, D is TRBD1 (5 bases). The V end was cut by 2 bases, the J end by 4 bases, with 8 bases between. The germline gives CDR1 SGHTA, CDR2 FQGNSA. There are 14 residues in the CDR3. CDR3 nucleotide sequence: TGTGCCAGCAGCTTATCAAGGGGCACCGGGGAGCTGTTTTTT. Amino acid sequence: CASSLSRGTGELFF.

This chain links TRBV19 with TRBJ2-2, with 7 bases that match TRBD1. The V gene end was trimmed by 5 bases and the J gene end by 5 bases; junction bases not matched to a gene: 8. Germline V lookup: CDR1 LNHDA, CDR2 SQIVND (reference sequence). The CDR3 extends over 15 amino acids. The CDR3 nucleotides read TGTGCCAGTAGTCTTTCCGGGACAGTAACCGGGGAGCTGTTTTTT. This translates into CASSLSGTVTGELFF.

The V call is TRBV9, the J call TRBJ1-2; D ambiguous. The length of the CDR3 is 12 residues. V was clipped by 4 bases and J by 6 bases, with 10 bases between them. Germline CDR1 and CDR2: SGDLS and YYNGEE. CDR3 sequence (DNA): TGTGCCAGCAGCCTAGGGTCAGATGGCTACACCTTC. Its protein is CASSLGSDGYTF.

V and J are TRBV6-5 and TRBJ1-1; no definite D call. Trimming shortened V by 2 bases and J by 0 bases, and 7 bases separated the two germline ends. CDR3 length equals 14 residues. Germline CDR1 and CDR2: MNHEY and SVGAGI. The CDR3: CASSYRIMNTEAFF. The CDR3 nucleotides read TGTGCCAGCAGTTACCGTATTATGAACACTGAAGCTTTCTTT.

The chain is built from TRBV19 and TRBJ1-5; 10 positions match TRBD1. CDR3 size: 15 residues. Germline assignment: CDR1 LNHDA and CDR2 SQIVND (reference sequence). Trimming at V came to 9 bases and at J to 4 bases, leaving 9 bases not matched to a gene. Here the CDR3 reads CASGWGQGPNQPQHF. CDR3 DNA: TGTGCCAGCGGTTGGGGACAGGGGCCGAATCAGCCCCAGCATTTT.

V is TRBV6-5 and J is TRBJ1-2; 9 positions match TRBD1. Per the germline V gene, CDR1 is MNHEY and CDR2 is SVGAGI. Unmatched junction bases numbered 12, after V lost 7 bases and J lost 6 bases. The CDR3 extends over 15 amino acids. This chain's CDR3 is CASTPGDREGNGYTF. The CDR3 nucleotides are TGTGCCAGCACCCCGGGGGACAGGGAAGGGAATGGCTACACCTTC.